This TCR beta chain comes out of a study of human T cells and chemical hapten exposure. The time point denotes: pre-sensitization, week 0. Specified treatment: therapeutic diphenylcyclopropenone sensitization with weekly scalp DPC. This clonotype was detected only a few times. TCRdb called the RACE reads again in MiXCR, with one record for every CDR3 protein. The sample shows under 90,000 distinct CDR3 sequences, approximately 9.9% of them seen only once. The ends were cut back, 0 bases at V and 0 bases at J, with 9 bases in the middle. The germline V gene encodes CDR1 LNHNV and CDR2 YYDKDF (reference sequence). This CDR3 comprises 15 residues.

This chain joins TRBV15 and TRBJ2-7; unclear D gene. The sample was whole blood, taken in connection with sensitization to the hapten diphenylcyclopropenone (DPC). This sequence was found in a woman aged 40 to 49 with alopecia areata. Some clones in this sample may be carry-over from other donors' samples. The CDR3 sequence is CATSRDSGSSYEQYF. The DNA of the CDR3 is TGTGCCACCAGCAGAGACAGTGGCAGCTCCTACGAGCAGTACTTC. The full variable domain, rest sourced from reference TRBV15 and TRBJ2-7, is DAMVIQNPRYQVTQFGKPVTLSCSQTLNHNVMYWYQQKSSQAPKLLFHYYDKDFNNEADTPDNFQSRRPNTSFCFLDIRSPGLGDTAMYLCATSRDSGSSYEQYFGPGTRLTVT.